This T cell receptor beta chain was profiled in a study of blood T cell repertoires in COVID-19. Patients of the Seattle cohort, enrolled during active infection, were followed longitudinally. In the source study's methods: Researchers report that nucleated cell counts were estimated from reference gene primer amplification. Libraries were prepared by immunoSEQ multiplex PCR; TCRdb keeps only in-frame clonotypes and omits some of them. V and J calls and clone size are given by that table; D and trimming were obtained from the DNA. The table records more than 350,000 clones, roughly nine tenths of them present only once. This TCR came from a woman aged 30 to 39 with COVID-19, enrolled during active disease. The material sequenced was peripheral blood.

CDR3 sequence reads: CASSYGGQAYNSPLHF. For the CDR3, the DNA is TGTGCCAGCAGTTACGGGGGACAGGCCTATAATTCACCCCTCCACTTT. The rearrangement uses TRBV6-5 and TRBJ1-6, with TRBD1 matching 8 bases. Per germline, CDR1 MNHEY and CDR2 SVGAGI. The trim removed 2 bases at V and 2 bases at J, leaving 2 bases unmatched. The CDR3 sequence is 16 residues long.